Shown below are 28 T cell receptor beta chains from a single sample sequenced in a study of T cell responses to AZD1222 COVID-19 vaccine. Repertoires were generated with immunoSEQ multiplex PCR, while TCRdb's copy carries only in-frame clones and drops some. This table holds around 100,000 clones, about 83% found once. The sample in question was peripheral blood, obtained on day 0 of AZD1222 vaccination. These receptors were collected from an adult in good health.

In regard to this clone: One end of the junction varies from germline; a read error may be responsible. CDR3 protein: CASSRQEHLYEQCF. CDR3 coding DNA: TGTGCCAGCAGCCGCCAGGAGCACCTCTACGAGCAGTGCTTC. The rearrangement links TRBV3-1 (or the pseudogene TRBV3-2) to TRBJ2-7; D remains unclear. CDR1 LGHDT and CDR2 YNNKEL come from the germline V gene (reference sequence). The CDR3 is made up of 14 amino acids.

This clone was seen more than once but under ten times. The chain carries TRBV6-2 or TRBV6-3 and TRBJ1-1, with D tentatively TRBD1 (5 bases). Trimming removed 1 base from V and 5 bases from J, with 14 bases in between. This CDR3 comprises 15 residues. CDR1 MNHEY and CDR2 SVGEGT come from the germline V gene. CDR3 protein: CASSYYVGVGTEAFF. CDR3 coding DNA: TGTGCCAGCAGTTACTACGTAGGGGTGGGGACTGAAGCTTTCTTT.

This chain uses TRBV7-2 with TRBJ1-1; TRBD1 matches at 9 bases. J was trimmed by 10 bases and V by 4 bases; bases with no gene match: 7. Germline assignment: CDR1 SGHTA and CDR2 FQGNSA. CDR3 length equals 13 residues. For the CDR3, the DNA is TGTGCCAGCAGCTCCCGGACAGGGGACGTAGCTTTCTTT. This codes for CASSSRTGDVAFF.

In nucleotides, the CDR3 is TGCAGCGCCGGTGGGGTCGAAGCCTACGAGCAGTACTTC. It translates to CSAGGVEAYEQYF. The rearrangement links TRBV29-1 to TRBJ2-7; the D is unclear. CDR3 length equals 13 residues. The germline CDR1 and CDR2 sequences are SQVTM and ANQGSEA. V lost 7 bases to trimming and J lost 2 bases, with 15 bases between them.

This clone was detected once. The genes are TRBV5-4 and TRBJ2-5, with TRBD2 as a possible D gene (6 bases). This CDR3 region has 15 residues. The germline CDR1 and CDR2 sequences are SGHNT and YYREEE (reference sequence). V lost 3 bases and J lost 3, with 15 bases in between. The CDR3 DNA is TGTGCCAGCAGCTCGGGACTCAGGGTCGAAGAGACCCAGTACTTC. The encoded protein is CASSSGLRVEETQYF.

The CDR3 coding sequence is TGTGCCAGCAGTCCACGTGGGGCGACCTACAATGAGCAGTTCTTC. Residues: CASSPRGATYNEQFF. The rearrangement links TRBV28 to TRBJ2-1; the D gene is possibly TRBD1 (5 bases). CDR1 and CDR2 (germline): MDHEN, SYDVKM. This CDR3 has 15 amino acids. V lost 5 bases, J lost 2 bases, and 13 bases lay in between.

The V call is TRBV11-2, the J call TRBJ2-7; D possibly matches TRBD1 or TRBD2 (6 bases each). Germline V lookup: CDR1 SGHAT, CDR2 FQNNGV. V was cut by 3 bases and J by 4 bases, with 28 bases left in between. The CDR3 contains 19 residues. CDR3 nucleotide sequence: TGTGCCAGCAGCTTGACCGCGGGGACCGGGGGCCCCTACGTTTACGAGCAGTACTTC. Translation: CASSLTAGTGGPYVYEQYF.

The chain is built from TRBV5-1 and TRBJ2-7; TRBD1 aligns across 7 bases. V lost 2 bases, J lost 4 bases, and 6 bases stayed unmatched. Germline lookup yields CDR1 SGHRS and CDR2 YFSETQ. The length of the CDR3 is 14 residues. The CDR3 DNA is TGCGCCAGCAGCTTCGCACAGGGGAGTTACGAGCAGTACTTC. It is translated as CASSFAQGSYEQYF.

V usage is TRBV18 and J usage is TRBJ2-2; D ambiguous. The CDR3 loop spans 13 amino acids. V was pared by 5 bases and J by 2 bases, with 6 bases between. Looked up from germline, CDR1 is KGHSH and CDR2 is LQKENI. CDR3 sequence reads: CASSVLNTGELFF. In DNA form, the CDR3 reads TGTGCCAGCTCAGTTCTAAACACCGGGGAGCTGTTTTTT.

The CDR3 coding sequence is TGTGCCAGCAGCTTAAGGGTCAGGGGGAATTCACCCCTCCACTTT. Translated: CASSLRVRGNSPLHF. This sequence joins TRBV7-3 and TRBJ1-6; 7 bases are a match to TRBD1. Germline V CDR1 and CDR2: SGHTA, FQGTGA. The junction had 4 bases not matched to a gene; V was cut back by 1 base and J by 7 bases. There are 15 residues in the CDR3. Full variable domain (outside the CDR3, taken from reference TRBV7-3 and TRBJ1-6): GAGVSQTPSNKVTEKGKYVELRCDPISGHTALYWYRQSLGQGPEFLIYFQGTGAADDSGLPNDRFFAVRPEGSVSTLKIQRTERGDSAVYLCASSLRVRGNSPLHFGNGTRLTVT.

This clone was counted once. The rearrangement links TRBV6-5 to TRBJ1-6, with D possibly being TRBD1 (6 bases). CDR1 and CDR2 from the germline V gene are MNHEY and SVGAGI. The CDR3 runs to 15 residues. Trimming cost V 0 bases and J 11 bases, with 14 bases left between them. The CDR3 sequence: CASSYSGGRAAPLHF. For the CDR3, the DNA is TGTGCCAGCAGTTACTCCGGGGGGCGAGCGGCACCCCTCCACTTT.

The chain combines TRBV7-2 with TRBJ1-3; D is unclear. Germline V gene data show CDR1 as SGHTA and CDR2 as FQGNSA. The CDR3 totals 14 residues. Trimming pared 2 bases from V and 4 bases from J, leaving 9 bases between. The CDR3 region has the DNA TGTGCCAGCAGCTTACCGGGCGTGGGAAACACCATATATTTT. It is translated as CASSLPGVGNTIYF.

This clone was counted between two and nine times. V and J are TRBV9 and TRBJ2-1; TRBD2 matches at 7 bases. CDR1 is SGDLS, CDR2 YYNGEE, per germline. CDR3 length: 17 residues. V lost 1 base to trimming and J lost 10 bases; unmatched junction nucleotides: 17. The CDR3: CASSVHPVDSRGGEQFF. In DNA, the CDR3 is TGTGCCAGCAGCGTACATCCGGTCGACTCCCGGGGAGGGGAGCAGTTCTTC.

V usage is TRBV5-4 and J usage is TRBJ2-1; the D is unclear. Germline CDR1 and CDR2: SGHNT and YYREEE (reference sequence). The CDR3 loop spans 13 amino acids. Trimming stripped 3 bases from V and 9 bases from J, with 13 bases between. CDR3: CASSSGGVGEQFF. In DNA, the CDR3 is TGTGCCAGCAGCTCAGGTGGGGTTGGTGAGCAGTTCTTC.

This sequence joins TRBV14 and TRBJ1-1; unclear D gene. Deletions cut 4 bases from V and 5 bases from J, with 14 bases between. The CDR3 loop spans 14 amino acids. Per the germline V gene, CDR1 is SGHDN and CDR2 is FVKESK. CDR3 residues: CASSPKPRGTEAFF. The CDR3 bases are TGTGCCAGCAGCCCTAAACCTCGAGGAACTGAAGCTTTCTTT. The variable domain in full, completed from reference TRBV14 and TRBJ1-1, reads EAGVTQFPSHSVIEKGQTVTLRCDPISGHDNLYWYRRVMGKEIKFLLHFVKESKQDESGMPNNRFLAERTGGTYSTLKVQPAELEDSGVYFCASSPKPRGTEAFFGQGTRLTVV.

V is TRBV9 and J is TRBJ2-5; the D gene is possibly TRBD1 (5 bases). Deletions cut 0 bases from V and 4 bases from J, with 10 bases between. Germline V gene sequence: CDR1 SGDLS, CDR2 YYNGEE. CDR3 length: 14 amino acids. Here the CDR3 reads CASSVVGAGETQYF. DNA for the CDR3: TGTGCCAGCAGCGTAGTAGGGGCAGGAGAGACCCAGTACTTC.

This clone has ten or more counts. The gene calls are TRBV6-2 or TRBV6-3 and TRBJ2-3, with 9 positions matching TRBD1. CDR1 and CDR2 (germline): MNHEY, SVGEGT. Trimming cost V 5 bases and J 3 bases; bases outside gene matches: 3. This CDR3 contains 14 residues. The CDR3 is CASSRTGETDTQYF. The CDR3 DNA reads TGTGCCAGCAGTCGGACAGGGGAAACAGATACGCAGTATTTT.

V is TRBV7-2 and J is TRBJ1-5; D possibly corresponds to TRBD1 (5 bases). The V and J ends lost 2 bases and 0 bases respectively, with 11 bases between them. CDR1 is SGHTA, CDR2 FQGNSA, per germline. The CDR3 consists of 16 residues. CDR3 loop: CASSLRAGTSNQPQHF. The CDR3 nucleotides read TGTGCCAGCAGCTTACGGGCAGGGACTAGCAATCAGCCCCAGCATTTT.

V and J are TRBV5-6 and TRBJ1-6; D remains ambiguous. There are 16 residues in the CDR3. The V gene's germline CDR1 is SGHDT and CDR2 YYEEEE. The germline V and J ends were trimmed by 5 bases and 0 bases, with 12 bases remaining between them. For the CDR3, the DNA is TGTGCCAGCAGTCCCGAAGGGAGCTCCTATAATTCACCCCTCCACTTT. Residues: CASSPEGSSYNSPLHF.

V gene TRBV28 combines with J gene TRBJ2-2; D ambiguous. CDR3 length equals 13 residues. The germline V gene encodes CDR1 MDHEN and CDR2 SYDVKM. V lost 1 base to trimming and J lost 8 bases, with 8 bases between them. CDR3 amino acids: CASSLSPPGELFF. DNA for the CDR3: TGTGCCAGCAGTTTATCCCCCCCAGGGGAGCTGTTTTTT. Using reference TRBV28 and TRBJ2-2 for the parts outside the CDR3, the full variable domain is DVKVTQSSRYLVKRTGEKVFLECVQDMDHENMFWYRQDPGLGLRLIYFSYDVKMKEKGDIPEGYSVSREKKERFSLILESASTNQTSMYLCASSLSPPGELFFGEGSRLTVL.

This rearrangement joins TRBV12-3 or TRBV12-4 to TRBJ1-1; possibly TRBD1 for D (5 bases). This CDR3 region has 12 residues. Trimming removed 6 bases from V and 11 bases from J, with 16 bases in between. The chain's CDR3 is CASSPRGVEAFF. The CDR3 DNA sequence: TGTGCCAGCAGCCCAAGGGGAGTCGAGGCTTTCTTT.

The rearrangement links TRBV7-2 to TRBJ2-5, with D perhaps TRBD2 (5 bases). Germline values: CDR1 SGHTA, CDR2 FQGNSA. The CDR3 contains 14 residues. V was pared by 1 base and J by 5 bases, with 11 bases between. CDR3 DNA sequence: TGTGCCAGCAGCTTAGTGGTGAGAGGGGAGACCCAGTACTTC. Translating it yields CASSLVVRGETQYF.

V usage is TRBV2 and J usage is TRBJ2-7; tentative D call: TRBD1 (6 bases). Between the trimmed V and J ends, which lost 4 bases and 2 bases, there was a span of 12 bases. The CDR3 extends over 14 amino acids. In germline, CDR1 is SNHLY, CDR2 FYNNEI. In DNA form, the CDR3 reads TGTGCCAGCAGTGTGGACAGAGGACCCTACGAGCAGTACTTC. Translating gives CASSVDRGPYEQYF.

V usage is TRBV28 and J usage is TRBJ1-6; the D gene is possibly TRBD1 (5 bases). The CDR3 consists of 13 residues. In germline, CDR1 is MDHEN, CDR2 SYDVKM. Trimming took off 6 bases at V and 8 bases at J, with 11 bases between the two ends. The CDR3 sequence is CASSRDWDSPLHF. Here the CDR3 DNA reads TGTGCCAGCAGCAGGGACTGGGATTCACCCCTCCACTTT. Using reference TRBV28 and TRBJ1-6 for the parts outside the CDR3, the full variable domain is DVKVTQSSRYLVKRTGEKVFLECVQDMDHENMFWYRQDPGLGLRLIYFSYDVKMKEKGDIPEGYSVSREKKERFSLILESASTNQTSMYLCASSRDWDSPLHFGNGTRLTVT.

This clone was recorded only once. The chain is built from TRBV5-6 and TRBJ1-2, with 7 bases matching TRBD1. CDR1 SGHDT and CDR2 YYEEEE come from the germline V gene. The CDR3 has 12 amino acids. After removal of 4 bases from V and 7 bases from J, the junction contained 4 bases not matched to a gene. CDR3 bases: TGTGCCAGCAGCCCCACAGGGGCTGGCTACACCTTC. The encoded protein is CASSPTGAGYTF.

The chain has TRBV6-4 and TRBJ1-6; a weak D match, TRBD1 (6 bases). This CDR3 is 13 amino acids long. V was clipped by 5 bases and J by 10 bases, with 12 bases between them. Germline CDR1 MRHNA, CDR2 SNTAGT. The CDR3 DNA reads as TGTGCCAGCAGTCTGGACAGTTTATCACCCCTCCACTTT. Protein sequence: CASSLDSLSPLHF.

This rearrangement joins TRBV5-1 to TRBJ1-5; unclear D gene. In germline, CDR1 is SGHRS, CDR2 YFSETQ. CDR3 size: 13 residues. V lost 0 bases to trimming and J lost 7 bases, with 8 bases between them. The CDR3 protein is CASSLGIEQPQHF. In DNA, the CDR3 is TGCGCCAGCAGCTTGGGGATTGAACAGCCCCAGCATTTT.

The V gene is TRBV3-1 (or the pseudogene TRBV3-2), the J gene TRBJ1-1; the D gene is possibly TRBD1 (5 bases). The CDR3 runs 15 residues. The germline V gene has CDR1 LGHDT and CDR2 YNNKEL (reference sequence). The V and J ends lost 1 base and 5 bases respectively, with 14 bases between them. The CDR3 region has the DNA TGTGCCAGCAGCCAAGGTATTTTTGAGGGGACTGAAGCTTTCTTT. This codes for CASSQGIFEGTEAFF.